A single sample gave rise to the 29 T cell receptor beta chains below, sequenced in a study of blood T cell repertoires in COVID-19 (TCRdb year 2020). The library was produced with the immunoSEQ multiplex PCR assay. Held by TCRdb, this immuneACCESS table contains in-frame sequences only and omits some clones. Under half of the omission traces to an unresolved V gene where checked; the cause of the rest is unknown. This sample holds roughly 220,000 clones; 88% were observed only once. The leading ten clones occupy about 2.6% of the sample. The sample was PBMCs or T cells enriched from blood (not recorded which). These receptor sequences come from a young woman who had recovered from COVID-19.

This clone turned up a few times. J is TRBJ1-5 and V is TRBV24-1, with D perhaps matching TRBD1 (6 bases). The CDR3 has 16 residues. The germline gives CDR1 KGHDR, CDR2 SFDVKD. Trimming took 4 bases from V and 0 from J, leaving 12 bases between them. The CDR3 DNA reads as TGTGCCACCAGTGACCGAGACAGGTATAGCAATCAGCCCCAGCATTTT. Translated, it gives CATSDRDRYSNQPQHF.

CDR3 residues: CASSLSGSGYNEQFF. The CDR3 bases are TGTGCCAGCAGCTTGTCCGGATCAGGGTACAATGAGCAGTTCTTC. The V call is TRBV5-4, the J call TRBJ2-1; perhaps TRBD1 as D (5 bases). There are 15 residues in the CDR3. V lost 1 base, J lost 4 bases, and 12 bases lay in between. Germline V gene sequence: CDR1 SGHNT, CDR2 YYREEE (reference sequence).

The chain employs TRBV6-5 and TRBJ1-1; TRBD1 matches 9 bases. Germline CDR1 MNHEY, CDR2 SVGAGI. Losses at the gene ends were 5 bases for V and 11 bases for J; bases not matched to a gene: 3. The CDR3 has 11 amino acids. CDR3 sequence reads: CASSRDRDAFF. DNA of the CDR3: TGTGCCAGCAGTCGGGACAGGGATGCTTTCTTT.

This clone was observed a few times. The CDR3 sequence is CASKTALDSPLHF. For the CDR3, the DNA is TGTGCCAGCAAGACAGCCCTTGATTCACCCCTCCACTTT. V gene TRBV6-5 combines with J gene TRBJ1-6; a weak D match, TRBD1 (5 bases). V was cut by 7 bases and J by 8 bases, with 12 bases left in between. This CDR3 is 13 amino acids long. In germline, CDR1 is MNHEY, CDR2 SVGAGI.

CDR3: CASIKSGTVNSPLHF. Written as DNA, the CDR3 is TGTGCCAGCATCAAATCCGGGACAGTCAATTCACCCCTCCACTTT. The V call is TRBV27, the J call TRBJ1-6, with 7 bases fitting TRBD1. This CDR3 contains 15 residues. The germline CDR1 and CDR2 sequences are MNHEY and SMNVEV (reference sequence). The ends lost 7 bases at V and 7 bases at J; junction bases unmatched: 10.

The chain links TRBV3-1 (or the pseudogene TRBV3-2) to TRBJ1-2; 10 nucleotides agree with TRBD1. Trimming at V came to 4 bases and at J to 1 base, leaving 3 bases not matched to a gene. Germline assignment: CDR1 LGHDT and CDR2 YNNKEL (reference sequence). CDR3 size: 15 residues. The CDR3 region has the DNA TGTGCCAGCAGCCGGGGGACAGGGGATAACTATGGCTACACCTTC. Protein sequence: CASSRGTGDNYGYTF.

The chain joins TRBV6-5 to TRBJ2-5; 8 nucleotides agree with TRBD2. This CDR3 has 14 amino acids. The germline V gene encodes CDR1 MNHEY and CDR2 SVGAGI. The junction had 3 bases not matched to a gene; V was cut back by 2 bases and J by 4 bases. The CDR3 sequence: CASSYIGLAETQYF. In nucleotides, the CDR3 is TGTGCCAGCAGTTACATCGGACTAGCAGAGACCCAGTACTTC.

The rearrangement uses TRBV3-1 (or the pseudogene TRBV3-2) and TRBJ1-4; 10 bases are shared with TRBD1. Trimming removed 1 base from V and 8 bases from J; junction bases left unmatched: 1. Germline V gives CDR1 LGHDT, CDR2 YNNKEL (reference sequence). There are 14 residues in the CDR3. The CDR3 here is CASSQGQGAEKLFF. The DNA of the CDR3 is TGTGCCAGCAGCCAAGGACAGGGGGCAGAAAAACTGTTTTTT.

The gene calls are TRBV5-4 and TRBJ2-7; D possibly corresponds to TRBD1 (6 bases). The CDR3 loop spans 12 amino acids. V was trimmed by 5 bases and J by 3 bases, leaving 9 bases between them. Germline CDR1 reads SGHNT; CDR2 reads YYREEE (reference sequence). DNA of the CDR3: TGTGCCAGCAGTAGGGACAACTACGAGCAGTACTTC. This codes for CASSRDNYEQYF.

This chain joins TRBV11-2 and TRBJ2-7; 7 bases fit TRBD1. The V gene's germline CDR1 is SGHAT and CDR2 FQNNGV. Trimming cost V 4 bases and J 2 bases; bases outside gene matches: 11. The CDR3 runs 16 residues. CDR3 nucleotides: TGTGCCAGCAGCTCCCCCGGGACAGATCAGCCCTACGAGCAGTACTTC. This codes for CASSSPGTDQPYEQYF.

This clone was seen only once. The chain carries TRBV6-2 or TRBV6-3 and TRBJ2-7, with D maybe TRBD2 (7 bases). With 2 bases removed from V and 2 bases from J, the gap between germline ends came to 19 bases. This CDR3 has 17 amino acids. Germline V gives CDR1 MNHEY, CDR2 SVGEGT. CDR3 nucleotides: TGTGCCAGCAGTTACCGGCAATTGGAAGGGGGGGCCTACGAGCAGTACTTC. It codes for CASSYRQLEGGAYEQYF.

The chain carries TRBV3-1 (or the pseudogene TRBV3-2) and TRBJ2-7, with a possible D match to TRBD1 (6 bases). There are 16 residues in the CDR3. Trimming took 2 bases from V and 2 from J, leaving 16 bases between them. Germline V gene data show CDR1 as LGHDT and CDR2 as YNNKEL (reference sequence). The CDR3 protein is CASSQTRTAFPYEQYF. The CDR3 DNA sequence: TGTGCCAGCAGCCAAACTAGGACAGCCTTCCCCTACGAGCAGTACTTC.

CDR3 bases: TGCGCCAGCAGCTTGGAGACAGGCCATCAGCCCCAGCATTTT. It yields the protein CASSLETGHQPQHF. The gene calls are TRBV5-1 and TRBJ1-5, with D possibly being TRBD1 (6 bases). This CDR3 is 14 amino acids long. V shed 0 bases and J shed 5 bases, with 9 bases lying between them. CDR1 is SGHRS and CDR2 is YFSETQ in the germline V gene.

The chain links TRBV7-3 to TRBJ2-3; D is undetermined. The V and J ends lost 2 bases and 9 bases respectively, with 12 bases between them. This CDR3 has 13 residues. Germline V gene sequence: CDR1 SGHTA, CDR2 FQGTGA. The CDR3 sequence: CASSLDARATQYF. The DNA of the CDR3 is TGTGCCAGCAGCTTAGATGCCAGAGCGACGCAGTATTTT. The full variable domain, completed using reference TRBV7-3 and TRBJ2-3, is GAGVSQTPSNKVTEKGKYVELRCDPISGHTALYWYRQSLGQGPEFLIYFQGTGAADDSGLPNDRFFAVRPEGSVSTLKIQRTERGDSAVYLCASSLDARATQYFGPGTRLTVL.

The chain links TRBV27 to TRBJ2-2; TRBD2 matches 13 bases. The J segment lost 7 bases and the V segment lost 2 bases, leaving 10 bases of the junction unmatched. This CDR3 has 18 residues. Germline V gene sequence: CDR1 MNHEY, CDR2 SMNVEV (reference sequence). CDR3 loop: CASSLTLTSGGAGGELFF. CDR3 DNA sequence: TGTGCCAGCAGTTTAACCCTCACTAGCGGGGGGGCCGGCGGGGAGCTGTTTTTT.

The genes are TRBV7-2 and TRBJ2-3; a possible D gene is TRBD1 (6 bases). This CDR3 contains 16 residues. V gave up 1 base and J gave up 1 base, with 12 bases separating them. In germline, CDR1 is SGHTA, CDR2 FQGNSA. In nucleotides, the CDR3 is TGTGCCAGCAGCTTAGATGGGGGCAGGGGCACAGATACGCAGTATTTT. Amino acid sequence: CASSLDGGRGTDTQYF. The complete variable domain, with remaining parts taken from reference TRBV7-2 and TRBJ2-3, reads GAGVSQSPSNKVTEKGKDVELRCDPISGHTALYWYRQSLGQGLEFLIYFQGNSAPDKSGLPSDRFSAERTGGSVSTLTIQRTQQEDSAVYLCASSLDGGRGTDTQYFGPGTRLTVL.

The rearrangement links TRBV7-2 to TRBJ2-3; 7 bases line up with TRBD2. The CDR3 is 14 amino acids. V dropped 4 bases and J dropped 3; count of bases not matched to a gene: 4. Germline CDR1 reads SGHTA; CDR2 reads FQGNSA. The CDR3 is CASSSLAPTDTQYF. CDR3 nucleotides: TGTGCCAGCAGCTCACTAGCGCCTACAGATACGCAGTATTTT.

CDR3 amino acids: CASSTHDRGFYEQYF. CDR3 DNA: TGTGCCAGCAGTACACACGACAGGGGATTTTACGAGCAGTACTTC. The rearrangement joins TRBV6-2 or TRBV6-3 to TRBJ2-7; 8 bases fit TRBD1. CDR1 and CDR2 (germline): MNHEY, SVGEGT. The CDR3 covers 15 residues. Losses at the gene ends were 5 bases for V and 4 bases for J; bases not matched to a gene: 10.

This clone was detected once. This chain's CDR3 is CASSEPGQSHEAFF. In nucleotides, the CDR3 is TGTGCCAGCAGTGAACCGGGACAGTCTCACGAAGCTTTCTTT. J is TRBJ1-1 and V is TRBV6-1; 7 bases agree with TRBD1. The CDR3 totals 14 residues. Germline CDR1 is MNHNS and CDR2 is SASEGT. The V segment lost 2 bases and the J segment 8 bases; nucleotides outside the gene matches: 8.

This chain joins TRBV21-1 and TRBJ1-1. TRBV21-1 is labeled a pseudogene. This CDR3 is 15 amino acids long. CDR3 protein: CASPLSAEMNTEAFF. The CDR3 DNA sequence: TGTGCCAGCCCCCTCAGCGCCGAGATGAACACTGAAGCTTTCTTT.

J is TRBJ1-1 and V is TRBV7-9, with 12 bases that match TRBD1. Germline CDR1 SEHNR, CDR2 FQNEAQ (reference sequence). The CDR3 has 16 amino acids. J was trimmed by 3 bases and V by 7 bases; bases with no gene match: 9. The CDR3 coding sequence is TGTGCCAGCAAGGGACAGGGGGCGCTGGGGTACACTGAAGCTTTCTTT. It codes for CASKGQGALGYTEAFF.

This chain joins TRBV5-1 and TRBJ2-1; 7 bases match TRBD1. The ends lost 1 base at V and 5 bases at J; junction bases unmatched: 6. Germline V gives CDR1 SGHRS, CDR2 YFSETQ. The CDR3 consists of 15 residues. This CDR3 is CASSLSRGPDNEQFF. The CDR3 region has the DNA TGCGCCAGCAGCTTGTCGAGGGGGCCGGACAATGAGCAGTTCTTC. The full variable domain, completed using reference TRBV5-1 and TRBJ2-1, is KAGVTQTPRYLIKTRGQQVTLSCSPISGHRSVSWYQQTPGQGLQFLFEYFSETQRNKGNFPGRFSGRQFSNSRSEMNVSTLELGDSALYLCASSLSRGPDNEQFFGPGTRLTVL.

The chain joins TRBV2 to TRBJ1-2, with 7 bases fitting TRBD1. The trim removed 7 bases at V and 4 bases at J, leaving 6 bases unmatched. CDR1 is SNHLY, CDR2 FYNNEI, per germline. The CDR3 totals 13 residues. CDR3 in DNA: TGTGCCAGCAATTGGGACAGCACCTATGGCTACACCTTC. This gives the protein CASNWDSTYGYTF.

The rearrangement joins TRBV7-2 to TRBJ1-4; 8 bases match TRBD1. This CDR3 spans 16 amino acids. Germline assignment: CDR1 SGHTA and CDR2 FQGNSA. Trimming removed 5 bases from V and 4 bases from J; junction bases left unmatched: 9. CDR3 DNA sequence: TGTGCCAGCAGCCTAAGAACAGGGGGTAGTAATGAAAAACTGTTTTTT. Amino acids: CASSLRTGGSNEKLFF.

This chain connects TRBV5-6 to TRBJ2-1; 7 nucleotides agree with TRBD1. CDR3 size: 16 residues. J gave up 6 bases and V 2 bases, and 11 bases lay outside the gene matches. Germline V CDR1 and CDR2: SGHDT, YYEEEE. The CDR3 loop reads CASSFTGELVGNEQFF. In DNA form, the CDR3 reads TGTGCCAGCAGCTTCACAGGGGAATTGGTGGGCAATGAGCAGTTCTTC.

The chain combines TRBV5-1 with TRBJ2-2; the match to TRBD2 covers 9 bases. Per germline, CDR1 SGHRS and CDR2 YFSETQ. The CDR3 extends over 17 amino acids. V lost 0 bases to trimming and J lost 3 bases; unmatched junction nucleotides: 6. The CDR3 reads CASSLGLASGDTGELFF. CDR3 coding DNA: TGCGCCAGCAGCTTGGGGCTCGCTAGCGGGGACACCGGGGAGCTGTTTTTT.

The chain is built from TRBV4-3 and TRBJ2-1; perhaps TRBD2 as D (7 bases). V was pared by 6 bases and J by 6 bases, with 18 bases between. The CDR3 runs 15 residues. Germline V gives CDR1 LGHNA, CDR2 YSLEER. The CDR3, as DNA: TGCGCCAGCAGTAAGAGGGGGAGGGAGGTCAATGAGCAGTTCTTC. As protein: CASSKRGREVNEQFF.

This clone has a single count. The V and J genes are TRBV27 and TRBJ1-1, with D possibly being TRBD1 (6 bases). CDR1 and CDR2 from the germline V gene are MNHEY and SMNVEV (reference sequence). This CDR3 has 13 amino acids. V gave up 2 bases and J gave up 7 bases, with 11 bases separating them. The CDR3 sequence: CASSLAGQNEAFF. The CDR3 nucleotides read TGTGCCAGCAGTTTAGCCGGACAGAATGAAGCTTTCTTT.

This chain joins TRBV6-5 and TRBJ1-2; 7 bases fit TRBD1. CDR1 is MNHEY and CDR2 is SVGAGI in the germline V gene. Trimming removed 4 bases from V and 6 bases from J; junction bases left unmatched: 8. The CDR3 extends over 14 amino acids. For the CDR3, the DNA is TGTGCCAGCAGTTTCCCACAGGGGCAGGATGGCTACACCTTC. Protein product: CASSFPQGQDGYTF.